The next 25 T cell receptor beta chains were all read from a single sample in a study of blood T cell repertoires in COVID-19. Assay: immunoSEQ multiplex PCR; the TCRdb copy retains only in-frame clones and omits some. Here the sample spans 200,000 to 250,000 clones, 87% being singletons. Sequenced sample: peripheral blood. The receptors originated from a man in his late teens or twenties with active or convalescent COVID-19.

The sample holds one count of this clone. V gene TRBV30 combines with J gene TRBJ1-1; D perhaps matches TRBD1 (5 bases). Trimming took off 0 bases at V and 0 bases at J, with 20 bases between the two ends. The length of the CDR3 is 18 residues. CDR1 and CDR2 (germline): GTSNPN, SVGIG (reference sequence). The CDR3 DNA reads as TGTGCCTGGAGTGTACGGTGGGGGGGGATCAGTATGAACACTGAAGCTTTCTTT. Amino acids: CAWSVRWGGISMNTEAFF.

The chain couples TRBV6-6 to TRBJ1-1; TRBD1 matches 9 bases. CDR3 length: 15 residues. Germline values: CDR1 MNHNY, CDR2 SVGAGI (reference sequence). J lost 4 bases, V lost 5 bases, and 8 bases had no gene match. CDR3 loop: CASSQGQGGGTEAFF. In nucleotides, the CDR3 is TGTGCCAGCAGTCAGGGACAGGGAGGCGGCACTGAAGCTTTCTTT.

The chain employs TRBV27 and TRBJ1-5; D possibly corresponds to TRBD1 (5 bases). The germline CDR1 and CDR2 sequences are MNHEY and SMNVEV (reference sequence). The CDR3 has 16 amino acids. Trimming took off 3 bases at V and 3 bases at J, with 15 bases between the two ends. The CDR3 region is CASSFHQGMSNQPQHF. CDR3 bases: TGTGCCAGCAGTTTTCATCAGGGTATGTCCAATCAGCCCCAGCATTTT.

The V and J genes are TRBV29-1 and TRBJ2-7; D unclear. V was shortened by 7 bases and J by 1 base, with 8 bases between the two germline ends. Germline CDR1 is SQVTM and CDR2 is ANQGSEA. The CDR3 has 11 amino acids. The CDR3 spells CSAEASYEQYF. As DNA, the CDR3 is TGCAGCGCAGAGGCGTCCTACGAGCAGTACTTC.

This chain joins TRBV2 and TRBJ2-7; maybe TRBD2 (7 bases). This CDR3 comprises 14 residues. The V end lost 8 bases, the J end lost 2 bases, and 16 bases lay between the germline ends. Germline V gives CDR1 SNHLY, CDR2 FYNNEI. CDR3 nucleotide sequence: TGTGCCAGCTCTAGGGGGGGAGAAACCTACGAGCAGTACTTC. It specifies CASSRGGETYEQYF.

The chain carries TRBV18 and TRBJ1-1; 8 nucleotides line up with TRBD1. The germline CDR1 and CDR2 sequences are KGHSH and LQKENI. The CDR3 loop spans 16 amino acids. After removal of 0 bases from V and 5 bases from J, the junction contained 8 bases not matched to a gene. DNA for the CDR3: TGTGCCAGCTCACCACCCCTAAACAGGGGGTTAACTGAAGCTTTCTTT. This encodes CASSPPLNRGLTEAFF.

The rearrangement uses TRBV18 and TRBJ2-2, with 8 bases identical to TRBD2. The germline V gene encodes CDR1 KGHSH and CDR2 LQKENI. The CDR3 loop spans 17 amino acids. After removal of 3 bases from V and 2 bases from J, the junction contained 8 bases not matched to a gene. The CDR3 DNA reads TGTGCCAGCTCACCCCCGGGAGGGGACATAAACACCGGGGAGCTGTTTTTT. It is translated as CASSPPGGDINTGELFF. The variable domain in full, completed from reference TRBV18 and TRBJ2-2, reads NAGVMQNPRHLVRRRGQEARLRCSPMKGHSHVYWYRQLPEEGLKFMVYLQKENIIDESGMPKERFSAEFPKEGPSILRIQQVVRGDSAAYFCASSPPGGDINTGELFFGEGSRLTVL.

This CDR3 is CASSPRTGGEWANTEAFF. CDR3 coding DNA: TGTGCCAGCAGCCCCAGGACAGGGGGCGAGTGGGCGAACACTGAAGCTTTCTTT. This chain joins TRBV11-2 and TRBJ1-1; 11 bases map to TRBD1. The germline V gene has CDR1 SGHAT and CDR2 FQNNGV. J gave up 1 base and V 5 bases, and 12 bases lay outside the gene matches. The CDR3 loop spans 18 amino acids.

The chain couples TRBV6-6 to TRBJ1-6; TRBD1 matches 9 bases. J was trimmed by 8 bases and V by 5 bases; bases with no gene match: 7. The CDR3 length is 15 residues. Germline CDR1 and CDR2: MNHNY and SVGAGI (reference sequence). In DNA, the CDR3 is TGTGCCAGCAGTCGACGGACAGGGGAGGATTCACCCCTCCACTTT. This translates into CASSRRTGEDSPLHF.

The CDR3 protein is CASSDSRTGGEHNEQFF. The CDR3 region has the DNA TGTGCCAGCAGTGACTCGAGAACGGGGGGCGAACACAATGAGCAGTTCTTC. V is TRBV6-4 and J is TRBJ2-1; a weak D match, TRBD2 (7 bases). CDR3 length equals 17 residues. Germline CDR1 reads MRHNA; CDR2 reads SNTAGT. Trimming removed 0 bases at V and 5 bases at J, with 17 bases between.

The chain carries TRBV4-2 and TRBJ2-7, with 10 bases matching TRBD2. The CDR3 runs to 18 residues. Per germline, CDR1 LGHNA and CDR2 YNFKEQ. V dropped 1 base and J dropped 4; count of bases not matched to a gene: 13. The CDR3 loop is CASSQGIRLAGVFYEQYF. The CDR3 nucleotides read TGTGCCAGCAGCCAAGGGATCCGGCTAGCGGGAGTCTTTTACGAGCAGTACTTC.

The V call is TRBV25-1, the J call TRBJ1-1, with a possible D match to TRBD1 (5 bases). CDR1 and CDR2 from the germline V gene are MGHDK and SYGVNS. The CDR3 covers 15 residues. V lost 1 base and J 7 bases, leaving 16 bases between the germline ends. The DNA of the CDR3 is TGTGCCAGCAGTGAATGGGTGGGACTATCTAGTGAAGCTTTCTTT. Amino acids: CASSEWVGLSSEAFF. Complete variable domain (other parts from reference TRBV25-1 and TRBJ1-1): EADIYQTPRYLVIGTGKKITLECSQTMGHDKMYWYQQDPGMELHLIHYSYGVNSTEKGDLSSESTVSRIRTEHFPLTLESARPSHTSQYLCASSEWVGLSSEAFFGQGTRLTVV.

This clone showed up just a few times. The chain is built from TRBV29-1 and TRBJ1-1; D ambiguous. V was clipped by 4 bases and J by 1 base, with 10 bases between them. This CDR3 has 13 residues. Looked up from germline, CDR1 is SQVTM and CDR2 is ANQGSEA. The CDR3 nucleotides read TGCAGCGTTGTAACAGCTACGAACACTGAAGCTTTCTTT. It is translated as CSVVTATNTEAFF. Full variable domain (missing parts from reference TRBV29-1 and TRBJ1-1): SAVISQKPSRDICQRGTSLTIQCQVDSQVTMMFWYRQQPGQSLTLIATANQGSEATYESGFVIDKFPISRPNLTFSTLTVSNMSPEDSSIYLCSVVTATNTEAFFGQGTRLTVV.

The chain uses TRBV5-1 and TRBJ1-2, with TRBD1 identical over 7 bases. The length of the CDR3 is 16 residues. Trimming removed 4 bases from V and 0 bases from J; junction bases left unmatched: 9. Germline assignment: CDR1 SGHRS and CDR2 YFSETQ. The CDR3 loop reads CASSQLTGLSNYGYTF. CDR3 DNA sequence: TGCGCCAGCAGCCAATTGACAGGGCTTTCTAACTATGGCTACACCTTC.

The chain has TRBV9 and TRBJ1-1; D uncertain. The length of the CDR3 is 12 residues. Germline values: CDR1 SGDLS, CDR2 YYNGEE. The V and J ends lost 4 bases and 3 bases respectively, with 7 bases between them. CDR3 loop: CASSPGDTEAFF. In nucleotides, the CDR3 is TGTGCCAGCAGCCCCGGGGACACTGAAGCTTTCTTT. The whole variable domain, remainder taken from reference TRBV9 and TRBJ1-1, is DSGVTQTPKHLITATGQRVTLRCSPRSGDLSVYWYQQSLDQGLQFLIQYYNGEERAKGNILERFSAQQFPDLHSELNLSSLELGDSALYFCASSPGDTEAFFGQGTRLTVV.

This rearrangement joins TRBV9 to TRBJ2-7; 7 positions agree with TRBD1. The CDR3 totals 13 residues. Germline trimming cut 0 bases from V and 5 bases from J; bases unmatched to any gene: 2. CDR1 and CDR2 from the germline V gene are SGDLS and YYNGEE. DNA for the CDR3: TGTGCCAGCAGCGTAGGACAGGGCAACGAGCAGTACTTC. Its protein product is CASSVGQGNEQYF.

V is TRBV12-3 or TRBV12-4 and J is TRBJ1-1, with 8 bases identical to TRBD1. This CDR3 region has 13 residues. V lost 7 bases and J lost 8; bases outside the gene matches: 9. The DNA for the CDR3 is TGTGCCAGCATTGGGGACAGGCTAAAAGAAGCTTTCTTT. Protein sequence: CASIGDRLKEAFF.

CDR3 region: CASSAGGSYGYTF. CDR3 DNA: TGTGCCAGCAGCGCCGGCGGAAGCTATGGCTACACCTTC. The chain links TRBV5-5 to TRBJ1-2; unclear D gene. CDR3 length equals 13 residues. V lost 4 bases and J 4 bases, leaving 11 bases between the germline ends. Germline V CDR1 and CDR2: SGHKS, YYEKEE (reference sequence).

The gene calls are TRBV6-2 or TRBV6-3 and TRBJ1-2; no clear D. The V end lost 5 bases, the J end lost 7 bases, and 17 bases lay between the germline ends. The CDR3 consists of 14 residues. Germline CDR1 and CDR2: MNHEY and SVGEGT. The CDR3 here is CASSLTRDWGGYTF. The DNA of the CDR3 is TGTGCCAGCAGTCTTACACGGGATTGGGGTGGCTACACCTTC.

This sequence joins TRBV28 and TRBJ1-5; 7 nucleotides agree with TRBD1. V was clipped by 7 bases and J by 2 bases; unmatched bases: 5. The germline V gene has CDR1 MDHEN and CDR2 SYDVKM. CDR3 length: 14 residues. Written as DNA, the CDR3 is TGTGCCAGCACAAGGGGGCAGGGCAATCAGCCCCAGCATTTT. It yields the protein CASTRGQGNQPQHF.

The J gene is TRBJ2-1, the V gene TRBV6-2 or TRBV6-3; TRBD2 agrees at 11 bases. The V segment lost 6 bases and the J segment 2 bases; nucleotides outside the gene matches: 15. Germline V gene sequence: CDR1 MNHEY, CDR2 SVGEGT. This CDR3 spans 19 amino acids. CDR3 sequence (DNA): TGTGCCAGCAGCCCCGCTAGTAGCGGGAGGGCCCGGACCTACAATGAGCAGTTCTTC. It is translated as CASSPASSGRARTYNEQFF.

The V call is TRBV12-5, the J call TRBJ2-7; TRBD2 agrees at 12 bases. With V trimmed by 4 bases and J by 2 bases, 27 bases remained unmatched. This CDR3 has 23 residues. Germline V lookup: CDR1 LGHNT, CDR2 FRNRAP. CDR3 protein: CASGSPWTSGTVEDGPVTYEQYF. The DNA for the CDR3 is TGTGCTAGTGGTTCCCCCTGGACTAGCGGGACGGTTGAGGACGGGCCCGTTACCTACGAGCAGTACTTC. Based on the CDR3 plus reference TRBV12-5 and TRBJ2-7, the full variable domain is DARVTQTPRHKVTEMGQEVTMRCQPILGHNTVFWYRQTMMQGLELLAYFRNRAPLDDSGMPKDRFSAEMPDATLATLKIQPSEPRDSAVYFCASGSPWTSGTVEDGPVTYEQYFGPGTRLTVT.

Regarding this clone: Other nucleotide sequences in the sample specify the same CDR3. The chain carries TRBV6-5 and TRBJ1-1; D unclear. Germline CDR1 and CDR2: MNHEY and SVGAGI. V was clipped by 0 bases and J by 1 base, with 3 bases between them. The CDR3 is made up of 13 amino acids. The CDR3 nucleotides are TGTGCCAGCAGTTACTCCCGGAACACTGAAGCTTTCTTT. Its protein is CASSYSRNTEAFF.

The chain couples TRBV6-5 to TRBJ1-1; D is uncertain. In germline, CDR1 is MNHEY, CDR2 SVGAGI. The CDR3 contains 11 residues. With 7 bases removed from V and 10 bases from J, the gap between germline ends came to 13 bases. The CDR3 reads CASILGLIAFF. The CDR3, as DNA: TGTGCCAGCATTCTTGGCTTGATAGCTTTCTTT.

This rearrangement joins TRBV30 to TRBJ1-5; the match to TRBD1 covers 10 bases. The trim removed 1 base at V and 6 bases at J, leaving 3 bases unmatched. CDR1 is GTSNPN and CDR2 is SVGIG in the germline V gene (reference sequence). The CDR3 extends over 14 amino acids. For the CDR3, the DNA is TGTGCCTGGAGTGCGACAGGGGGCGGTCAGCCCCAGCATTTT. This sequence encodes CAWSATGGGQPQHF.